This passage covers 18 T cell receptor beta chains from one sample sequenced in a study of Ad26.COV2.S vaccination and SARS-CoV-2 variants (dated by TCRdb to the early 2020s). What the treatment or condition label conveys for this sample: around 19 received Ad26.COV2.S at low or high dose, single or two shots; about 5 received placebo; per-sample allocation not given. For vaccine and placebo recipients, the sequenced repertoires came from samples collected on day 63 after the first injection. The library was prepared using the immunoSEQ multiplex PCR assay. This immuneACCESS table, as held by TCRdb, lists in-frame sequences with V and J called but not all clones. Of the missing ones, under half trace to an unresolved V gene in checked studies; the others have no known cause. The sample records some 340,000 clones, just under 85% of which are singletons. The top ten clonotypes cover approximately 2.2% of the sample.

The input for sequencing was peripheral blood, taken in a trial of Ad26.COV2.S vaccine versus placebo. Receptors originate from a person aged 18-60 years who received the Ad26.COV2.S COVID-19 vaccine or a placebo.

The CDR3 coding sequence is TGTGCCAGCAGTTTTGGGGATCCAGGAAACACCATATATTTT. As protein: CASSFGDPGNTIYF. The chain combines TRBV28 with TRBJ1-3; D remains ambiguous. With 3 bases removed from V and 4 bases from J, the gap between germline ends came to 10 bases. The CDR3 sequence is 14 residues long. CDR1 and CDR2 (germline): MDHEN, SYDVKM.

The CDR3 reads CASSQDAAGLADANTGELFF. CDR3 sequence (DNA): TGTGCCAGCAGCCAAGATGCGGCCGGACTAGCCGACGCGAACACCGGGGAGCTGTTTTTT. The V gene is TRBV4-2, the J gene TRBJ2-2, with TRBD2 matching over 8 bases. CDR1 is LGHNA, CDR2 YNFKEQ, per germline. Trimming cost V 0 bases and J 0 bases; bases outside gene matches: 12. The CDR3 loop spans 20 amino acids.

The chain joins TRBV7-2 to TRBJ2-3, with D possibly being TRBD2 (5 bases). This CDR3 region has 15 residues. The V end lost 5 bases, the J end lost 3 bases, and 15 bases lay between the germline ends. Looked up from germline, CDR1 is SGHTA and CDR2 is FQGNSA. CDR3: CASSLSRGQTDTQYF. CDR3 nucleotides: TGTGCCAGCAGCCTCAGCAGAGGGCAAACAGATACGCAGTATTTT.

The J gene is TRBJ2-7, the V gene TRBV15; 7 bases are shared with TRBD2. The CDR3 sequence is 12 residues long. Germline lookup yields CDR1 LNHNV and CDR2 YYDKDF (reference sequence). Trimming removed 3 bases from V and 7 bases from J; junction bases left unmatched: 3. Here the CDR3 DNA reads TGTGCCACCAGCAGGGCAGCGGGGGAGCAGTACTTC. Translated, it gives CATSRAAGEQYF.

This clone was observed a single time. The rearrangement links TRBV6-5 to TRBJ1-2; D perhaps matches TRBD1 (6 bases). In germline, CDR1 is MNHEY, CDR2 SVGAGI. V lost 9 bases and J lost 8, with 25 bases in between. The CDR3 length is 15 residues. CDR3 coding DNA: TGTGCCAGTGTGGTGTTACGGGGGGCGTATGACGGCTACACCTTC. This encodes CASVVLRGAYDGYTF.

The V gene is TRBV5-5, the J gene TRBJ2-7; TRBD1 matches 7 bases. Germline V CDR1 and CDR2: SGHKS, YYEKEE (reference sequence). The CDR3 spans 14 residues. With V trimmed by 4 bases and J by 1 base, 5 bases remained unmatched. DNA for the CDR3: TGTGCCAGCAGCGTGCTGACAGGGTCCTACGAGCAGTACTTC. The encoded protein is CASSVLTGSYEQYF.

The chain has TRBV3-1 (or the pseudogene TRBV3-2) and TRBJ2-3, with 15 bases identical to TRBD2. V lost 4 bases and J lost 1; bases outside the gene matches: 9. The CDR3 has 19 residues. Germline V gene sequence: CDR1 LGHDT, CDR2 YNNKEL (reference sequence). The CDR3 here is CASSRPGLAGGHRTDTQYF. Here the CDR3 DNA reads TGTGCCAGCAGCCGGCCGGGACTAGCGGGGGGCCACCGCACAGATACGCAGTATTTT.

The chain recombines TRBV20-1 with TRBJ2-1; unclear D gene. V was shortened by 3 bases and J by 7 bases, with 16 bases between the two germline ends. The CDR3 spans 14 residues. CDR1 DFQATT and CDR2 SNEGSKA come from the germline V gene (reference sequence). The CDR3 DNA follows: TGCAGTGCTAGTAGTAGCTCGGTGCGTAATGAGCAGTTCTTC. Amino acids: CSASSSSVRNEQFF.

The V gene is TRBV5-6, the J gene TRBJ2-5, with 7 bases that match TRBD2. CDR1 is SGHDT, CDR2 YYEEEE, per germline. The ends lost 1 base at V and 5 bases at J; junction bases unmatched: 5. This CDR3 has 14 amino acids. The CDR3 DNA sequence: TGTGCCAGCAGCTTGAAGACTAGCTGGGAGACCCAGTACTTC. Amino acids: CASSLKTSWETQYF. Full variable domain (remainder filled in from reference TRBV5-6 and TRBJ2-5): DAGVTQSPTHLIKTRGQQVTLRCSPKSGHDTVSWYQQALGQGPQFIFQYYEEEERQRGNFPDRFSGHQFPNYSSELNVNALLLGDSALYLCASSLKTSWETQYFGPGTRLLVL.

V is TRBV28 and J is TRBJ1-2; D call uncertain. The germline V gene has CDR1 MDHEN and CDR2 SYDVKM. Deletions cut 3 bases from V and 10 bases from J, with 12 bases between. The CDR3 length is 12 residues. The CDR3 protein is CASSLGYRDYTF. CDR3 in DNA: TGTGCCAGCAGTTTGGGTTACCGGGACTACACCTTC.

The gene calls are TRBV6-6 and TRBJ1-2; 7 nucleotides line up with TRBD1. J lost 6 bases, V lost 7 bases, and 14 bases had no gene match. CDR1 is MNHNY and CDR2 is SVGAGI in the germline V gene (reference sequence). The CDR3 has 15 amino acids. CDR3 sequence reads: CASINFSGTDHGYTF. In DNA, the CDR3 is TGTGCCAGCATCAATTTCTCCGGGACAGATCATGGCTACACCTTC.

This clone was picked up one time. This chain connects TRBV4-1 to TRBJ1-4, with D possibly matching TRBD1 (5 bases). V lost 2 bases, J lost 2 bases, and 9 bases lay in between. The length of the CDR3 is 15 residues. From germline, CDR1 is MGHRA and CDR2 YSYEKL. The CDR3 here is CASSQLGVTNEKLFF. CDR3 DNA sequence: TGCGCCAGCAGCCAACTAGGGGTGACTAATGAAAAACTGTTTTTT.

Points on this clone: Other DNA variants within this sample encode the same CDR3. This chain links TRBV7-3 with TRBJ1-1; 7 nucleotides agree with TRBD1. Trimming removed 5 bases from V and 2 bases from J; junction bases left unmatched: 5. Germline CDR1 and CDR2: SGHTA and FQGTGA. The CDR3 is 14 residues long. CDR3 sequence: CASSPRGGNTEAFF. CDR3 DNA sequence: TGTGCCAGCAGCCCCAGGGGGGGTAACACTGAAGCTTTCTTT.

The rearrangement uses TRBV7-6 and TRBJ2-7, with D perhaps given as TRBD1 or TRBD2 (5 bases each). V lost 5 bases, J lost 0 bases, and 11 bases lay in between. CDR3 size: 14 residues. Germline V gene sequence: CDR1 SGHVS, CDR2 FNYEAQ. CDR3 in amino acids: CASSPRGRSYEQYF. The CDR3 nucleotides read TGTGCCAGCAGCCCCCGGGGCCGCTCCTACGAGCAGTACTTC.

In DNA, the CDR3 is TGTGCCACCAGTGATTTGCCTAATTCACCCCTCCACTTT. It encodes CATSDLPNSPLHF. The rearrangement links TRBV24-1 to TRBJ1-6; D uncertain. Trimming stripped 0 bases from V and 6 bases from J, with 2 bases between. CDR3 length equals 13 residues. Per the germline V gene, CDR1 is KGHDR and CDR2 is SFDVKD.

The gene calls are TRBV7-9 and TRBJ2-7; either TRBD1 or TRBD2 may supply D (5 bases each). The CDR3 runs to 17 residues. V was trimmed by 0 bases and J by 4 bases, leaving 19 bases between them. Germline V lookup: CDR1 SEHNR, CDR2 FQNEAQ (reference sequence). The chain's CDR3 is CASSLAPSGGKGYEQYF. The CDR3 nucleotides are TGTGCCAGCAGCTTAGCCCCCAGTGGGGGTAAAGGGTACGAGCAGTACTTC.

The chain couples TRBV5-1 to TRBJ2-7, with no clear D. From germline, CDR1 is SGHRS and CDR2 YFSETQ. This CDR3 region has 11 residues. Trimming took 0 bases from V and 6 from J, leaving 4 bases between them. The CDR3 is CASSLAREQYF. The CDR3 DNA reads as TGCGCCAGCAGCTTGGCTCGCGAGCAGTACTTC.

V usage is TRBV12-3 or TRBV12-4 and J usage is TRBJ2-7; D ambiguous. The V end was cut by 5 bases, the J end by 4 bases, with 6 bases between. The CDR3 length is 11 residues. Written as DNA, the CDR3 is TGTGCCAGCAGTCGTAAGTACGAGCAGTACTTC. Translation: CASSRKYEQYF.